The source of this T cell receptor (beta chain) is a study of blood T cells in healthy people across ages. As for the study in general: The capture of about one barcoded beta molecule per two T cells was achieved by template switching.

Then a second PCR, running roughly 7 to 12 cycles, was carried out with a sample-barcoded 5' primer and a J-beta primer mix. TCRdb reanalysed the 5' RACE reads using MiXCR and keeps one entry per CDR3 protein. The data contain 270,000 or so distinct CDR3 sequences, around 27% of them singletons. Findings of the study overall: Donors of long life had a larger count of naive CD4+ cells and greater diversity than aged donors. Researchers said unsorted PBMCs prevented a conclusive naive versus antigen-experienced comparison.

This clonotype showed up just a few times. As yet, its antigen is unknown. Trimming cost V 5 bases and J 4 bases; bases outside gene matches: 7. The CDR3 consists of 13 residues. Germline CDR1 is DFQATT and CDR2 is SNEGSKA (reference sequence). This receptor was identified in a woman in her 70s in good health. The material sequenced was blood. This chain uses TRBV20-1 with TRBJ2-7; 8 nucleotides match TRBD2. CDR3 nucleotide sequence: TGCAGTGCTCCCGGGGTAGCGGGATACGAGCAGTACTTC. Encoded protein: CSAPGVAGYEQYF.